The T cell receptor (beta chain) under discussion was sequenced for a study of T-cell memory formation after mild COVID-19. Overall study findings and caveats: Some clones that responded turned up in pre-infection memory, which suggests that cross-reactive memory joined in.

TCRdb reanalysed the 5' RACE reads using MiXCR and keeps one entry per CDR3 protein. This sample yields fewer than 400,000 distinct CDR3 sequences, of which approximately 12% are seen a single time; about 20% belongs to the top ten. Remarks on this clonotype: The antigen remains undetermined.

Per the germline V gene, CDR1 is SGHTA and CDR2 is FQGNSA. The CDR3 totals 11 residues. Trimming pared 1 base from V and 10 bases from J, leaving 8 bases between. This clonotype was sampled from a man in his late teens or twenties who had mild COVID-19 (a few samples of this study predate the infection). Cell type and time point are not known. The sequenced sample was PBMCs or a T cell subset sorted from them (not recorded which). The rearrangement links TRBV7-2 to TRBJ2-7; D ambiguous. CDR3 loop: CASSLGHPQYF. In DNA form, the CDR3 reads TGTGCCAGCAGCTTAGGTCACCCTCAGTACTTC.